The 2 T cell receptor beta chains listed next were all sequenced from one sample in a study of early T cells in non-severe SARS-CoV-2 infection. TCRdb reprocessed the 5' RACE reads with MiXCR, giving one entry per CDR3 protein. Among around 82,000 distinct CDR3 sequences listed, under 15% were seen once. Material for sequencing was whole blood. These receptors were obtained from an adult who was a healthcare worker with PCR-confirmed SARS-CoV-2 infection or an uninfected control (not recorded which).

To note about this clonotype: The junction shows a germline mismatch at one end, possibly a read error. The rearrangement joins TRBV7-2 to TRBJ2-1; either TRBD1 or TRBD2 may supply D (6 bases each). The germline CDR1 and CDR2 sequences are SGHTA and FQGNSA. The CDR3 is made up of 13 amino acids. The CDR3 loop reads CASSLVRGRQEVF. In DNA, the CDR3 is TGTGCCAGCAGCTTAGTCCGGGGGAGACAGGAGGTCTTC.

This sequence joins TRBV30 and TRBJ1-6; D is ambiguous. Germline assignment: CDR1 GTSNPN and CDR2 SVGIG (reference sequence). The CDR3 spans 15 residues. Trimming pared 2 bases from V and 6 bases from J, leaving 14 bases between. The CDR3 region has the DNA TGTGCCTGGAGTTTCCACCAGGCGAGTAATTCACCCCTCCACTTT. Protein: CAWSFHQASNSPLHF.